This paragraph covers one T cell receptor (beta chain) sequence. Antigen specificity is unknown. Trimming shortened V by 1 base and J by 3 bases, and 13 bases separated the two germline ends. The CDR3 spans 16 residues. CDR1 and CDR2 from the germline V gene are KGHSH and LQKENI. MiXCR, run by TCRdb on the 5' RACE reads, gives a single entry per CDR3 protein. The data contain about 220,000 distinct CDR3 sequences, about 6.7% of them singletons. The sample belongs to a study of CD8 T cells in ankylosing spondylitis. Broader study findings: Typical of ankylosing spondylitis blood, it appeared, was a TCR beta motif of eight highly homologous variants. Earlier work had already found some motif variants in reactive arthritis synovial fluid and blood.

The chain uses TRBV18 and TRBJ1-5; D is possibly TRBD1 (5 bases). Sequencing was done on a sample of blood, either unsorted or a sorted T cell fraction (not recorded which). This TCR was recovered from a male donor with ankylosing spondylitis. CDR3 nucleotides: TGTGCCAGCTCACCACGGGGGGAGTCGGTCAATCAGCCCCAGCATTTT. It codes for CASSPRGESVNQPQHF.